The 9 T cell receptor beta chains presented below share a single source sample, sequenced in a study of T-cell reconstitution after alpha-beta-depleted transplantation in children. Unique molecular identifiers were incorporated into the prepared TCRbeta library. TCRdb ran MiXCR on the PCR reads and lists one entry per CDR3 protein. The sample lists around 700,000 distinct CDR3 sequences, around 13% occurring once. Sample: PBMCs, taken before TCRalphabeta/CD19-depleted stem cell transplant. Receptors originate from a girl aged 2-10 years with congenital amegakaryocytic thrombocytopenia, due to receive a stem cell transplant.

Ten or more counts support this clonotype. This chain links TRBV7-2 with TRBJ1-2, with D tentatively TRBD1 (6 bases). Germline CDR1 reads SGHTA; CDR2 reads FQGNSA. V dropped 2 bases and J dropped 2 bases, with 21 bases sitting between them. The CDR3 extends over 18 amino acids. The CDR3 DNA sequence: TGTGCCAGCAGCTTACTGTCAGGAGACAGGAAAAAGAACTATGGCTACACCTTC. It codes for CASSLLSGDRKKNYGYTF.

This clonotype came up many times. The V call is TRBV20-1, the J call TRBJ2-1; D is possibly TRBD2 (5 bases). The CDR3 is made up of 15 amino acids. From germline, CDR1 is DFQATT and CDR2 SNEGSKA (reference sequence). Trimming removed 3 bases at V and 1 base at J, with 13 bases between. DNA of the CDR3: TGCAGTGCTAGGTCCGGAGGCGGTTCCTACAATGAGCAGTTCTTC. Translating it yields CSARSGGGSYNEQFF.

The V gene is TRBV7-2, the J gene TRBJ2-3; a weak D match, TRBD2 (6 bases). Germline-derived CDR1 and CDR2 are SGHTA and FQGNSA. V gave up 1 base and J gave up 6 bases, with 11 bases separating them. The length of the CDR3 is 14 residues. In nucleotides, the CDR3 is TGTGCCAGCAGCTTAGTAGCGGTTGGGGATACGCAGTATTTT. Its translation is CASSLVAVGDTQYF.

This clonotype was counted at least ten times. The rearrangement joins TRBV20-1 to TRBJ2-5; no clear D. Germline assignment: CDR1 DFQATT and CDR2 SNEGSKA (reference sequence). V was trimmed by 0 bases and J by 2 bases, leaving 16 bases between them. The CDR3 is 16 amino acids. The CDR3 spells CSARDPGRDLQETQYF. CDR3 DNA: TGCAGTGCTAGAGATCCAGGCCGAGATTTACAAGAGACCCAGTACTTC.

This clonotype showed up just a few times. The chain combines TRBV7-2 with TRBJ1-1; 10 bases line up with TRBD1. The J segment lost 4 bases and the V segment lost 5 bases, leaving 10 bases of the junction unmatched. The CDR3 extends over 16 amino acids. Germline V CDR1 and CDR2: SGHTA, FQGNSA. The CDR3 bases are TGTGCCAGCAGCCCAGGGACAGGGGTTTTTCTCACTGAAGCTTTCTTT. Protein product: CASSPGTGVFLTEAFF. Full variable domain (outside the CDR3, taken from reference TRBV7-2 and TRBJ1-1): GAGVSQSPSNKVTEKGKDVELRCDPISGHTALYWYRQSLGQGLEFLIYFQGNSAPDKSGLPSDRFSAERTGGSVSTLTIQRTQQEDSAVYLCASSPGTGVFLTEAFFGQGTRLTVV.

This chain uses TRBV18 with TRBJ1-5; TRBD1 matches at 12 bases. The germline V gene has CDR1 KGHSH and CDR2 LQKENI. The CDR3 contains 17 residues. V dropped 6 bases and J dropped 4; count of bases not matched to a gene: 10. CDR3 nucleotides: TGTGCCAGCTCGTCCGGGACAGGGGGCCTCAAAAATCAGCCCCAGCATTTT. Residues: CASSSGTGGLKNQPQHF.

Notes on this clonotype: A read error may be the cause here, since a much bigger clone is one base away. V usage is TRBV5-1 and J usage is TRBJ2-3; 8 bases align to TRBD2. CDR1 is SGHRS and CDR2 is YFSETQ in the germline V gene. This CDR3 is built from 14 residues. CDR3 DNA: TGCGCCAGCAGTTACTGGACTAGCAGAGATACGCAGTATTTT. As protein: CASSYWTSRDTQYF.

This clonotype was recorded a few times. V gene TRBV7-8 combines with J gene TRBJ2-5, with a possible D match to TRBD2 (6 bases). Germline V gene lookup returns CDR1 SGHVS and CDR2 FQNEAQ. The CDR3 extends over 16 amino acids. The ends were cut back, 9 bases at V and 6 bases at J, with 26 bases in the middle. The CDR3 loop is CASRLEVGRDRKTQYF. CDR3 sequence (DNA): TGTGCCAGTAGACTAGAGGTTGGCAGGGACCGGAAGACCCAGTACTTC.

This clonotype has a count of ten or more. V gene TRBV6-1 combines with J gene TRBJ2-3; tentatively, D is TRBD1 (6 bases). CDR1 MNHNS and CDR2 SASEGT come from the germline V gene. Trimming took off 9 bases at V and 4 bases at J, with 17 bases between the two ends. The CDR3 sequence is 14 residues long. CDR3 coding DNA: TGTGCCAGTCAGCCAGGGGTTAGAGCAGATACGCAGTATTTT. This encodes CASQPGVRADTQYF.